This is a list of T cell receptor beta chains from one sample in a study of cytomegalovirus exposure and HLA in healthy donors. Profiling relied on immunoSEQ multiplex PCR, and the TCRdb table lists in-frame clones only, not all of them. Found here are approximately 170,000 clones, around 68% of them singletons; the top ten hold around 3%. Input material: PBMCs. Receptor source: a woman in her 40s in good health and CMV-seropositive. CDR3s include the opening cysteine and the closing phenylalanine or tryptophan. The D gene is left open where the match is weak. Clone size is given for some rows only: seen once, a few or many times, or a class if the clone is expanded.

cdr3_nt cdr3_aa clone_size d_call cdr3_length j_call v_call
TGTGCCACCAGCCGCGGGGGGTCCATCAATCAGCCCCAGAATTTT CATSRGGSINQPQNF few NA 15 TRBJ1-5 TRBV15
TGTGCCAGCAGCTTGGGACAGAACTATGGCTACACCTTC CASSLGQNYGYTF NA NA 13 TRBJ1-2 TRBV5-6
TGTGCCAGCAGTTTATCAGTAGCGGGAGCTTCCTACGAGCAGTACTTC CASSLSVAGASYEQYF NA TRBD2 16 TRBJ2-7 TRBV28
TGTGCCAGCATCAATCCGGGGGGAAACACCATATATTTT CASINPGGNTIYF few NA 13 TRBJ1-3 TRBV6-5
TGCGCCAGCAGCCTGATTGAACAGGGGGTCGGGGGCTACACCTTC CASSLIEQGVGGYTF NA TRBD1 15 TRBJ1-2 TRBV4-3
TGTGCCAGCAATATCAGGGAGGGACAGCCCCAGCATTTT CASNIREGQPQHF NA NA 13 TRBJ1-5 TRBV6-4
TGTGCCAGTAGTATCCGAACAGGGACCTATGGCTACACCTTC CASSIRTGTYGYTF few NA 14 TRBJ1-2 TRBV19
TGTGCCATCAGTGAGTCGAATTGGCGCGGTAGCTCTGGGGCCAACGTCCTGACTTTC CAISESNWRGSSGANVLTF NA NA 19 TRBJ2-6 TRBV10-3
TGCGCCAGCAGGTCGGGGGGACCACCCAATGAAAAACTGTTTTTT CASRSGGPPNEKLFF NA NA 15 TRBJ1-4 TRBV4-3
TGTGCCAGCAGTCTGGACCAGCGGGGCACAGATACGCAGTATTTT CASSLDQRGTDTQYF NA NA 15 TRBJ2-3 TRBV6-6
TGCGCCAGCAGAACGAAGGGGACGAACACCGGGGAGCTGTTTTTT CASRTKGTNTGELFF NA NA 15 TRBJ2-2 TRBV5-1
TGTGCCAGCAGTGACAGGGTCGACACTGAAGCTTTCTTT CASSDRVDTEAFF NA TRBD1 13 TRBJ1-1 TRBV6-5
TGCGCCAGCAGCCCCACTAGCGGGGGGGCCCTTCTAGAGACCCAGTACTTC CASSPTSGGALLETQYF NA TRBD2 17 TRBJ2-5 TRBV4-3
TGCGCCAGCAATCCGGCAGGGGTAAATCAGCCCCAGCATTTT CASNPAGVNQPQHF NA NA 14 TRBJ1-5 TRBV27
TGCAGCGTTGGACAGGAGGTCGAGCGACGCTACACCTTC CSVGQEVERRYTF few NA 13 TRBJ1-2 TRBV29-1
TGTGCCAGCAGCTATACCGGGACTAGAGACTACGAGCAGTACTTC CASSYTGTRDYEQYF NA TRBD2 15 TRBJ2-7 TRBV13
TGTGCCAGCAGCTTTAGCGGGGGGTCCTACAATGAGCAGTTCTTC CASSFSGGSYNEQFF once TRBD2 15 TRBJ2-1 TRBV2
TGTGCCAGCAGCAAGGGACAGGGGGCTTTGGAGACCCAGTACTTC CASSKGQGALETQYF NA TRBD1 15 TRBJ2-5 TRBV5-4
TGTGCCAGCAGTTACTCGGGGGGAGAGAGCTATGGCTACACCTTC CASSYSGGESYGYTF NA NA 15 TRBJ1-2 TRBV6-5
TGCGCCAGCGCCAGGGACAGCCAAGAGACCCAGTACTTC CASARDSQETQYF NA TRBD1 13 TRBJ2-5 TRBV5-1
TGTGCCGGGCCGACAGAGCACACTGAAGCTTTCTTT CAGPTEHTEAFF NA NA 12 TRBJ1-1 TRBV21-1
TGCAGCGTTTTCGGCGAACAGGAGAAGTACGAGCAGTACTTC CSVFGEQEKYEQYF NA NA 14 TRBJ2-7 TRBV29-1
TGTGCCATCAGCCAAACAGGCCAAGAGACCCAGTACTTC CAISQTGQETQYF NA NA 13 TRBJ2-5 TRBV10-3
TGTGCCAGCAGTTACGACGGGGGATACGAGCAGTACTTC CASSYDGGYEQYF NA NA 13 TRBJ2-7 TRBV6-6
TGTGCCAGCAGCTCGGGGACTAGCGGGAGGGCCGGCACCGGGGAGCTGTTTTTT CASSSGTSGRAGTGELFF once TRBD2 18 TRBJ2-2 TRBV11-3
TGTGCCACCAGCCAAGGGGGGGGCGGGCATGAAAAACTGTTTTTT CATSQGGGGHEKLFF NA NA 15 TRBJ1-4 TRBV15
TGTGCCACCCGATCAATTAACTATGGCTACCCCTTC CATRSINYGYPF NA NA 12 TRBJ1-2 TRBV15
TGTGCCAGTAGCACCGGACAGGGAGGGAATCAGCCCCAGAATTTT CASSTGQGGNQPQNF NA TRBD1 15 TRBJ1-5 TRBV19
TGCGCCAGCAGCCAGTTCTACCGGGCTAAGGGACAGGGGGGAAACACCATATATTTT CASSQFYRAKGQGGNTIYF NA TRBD1 19 TRBJ1-3 TRBV4-1
TGTGCCAGCAGTGCTCGACAGGGGGCATCCTACGAGCAGTACTTC CASSARQGASYEQYF NA TRBD1 15 TRBJ2-7 TRBV2
TGTGCCAGCAGCGCTGGACTACCCAACACCGGGGAGCTGTTTTTT CASSAGLPNTGELFF NA NA 15 TRBJ2-2 TRBV13
TGCGCCAGCAGCTTGGTGTGGGCAGATACACAGTATTTT CASSLVWADTQYF NA NA 13 TRBJ2-3 TRBV5-1
TGTGCCAGCAGCTTCCATGCAACTAATGAAAAACTGTTTTTT CASSFHATNEKLFF NA NA 14 TRBJ1-4 TRBV7-9
TGTGCCAGCAGTTCAGGGACAGGGAACACTGAAGCTTTCTTT CASSSGTGNTEAFF once TRBD1 14 TRBJ1-1 TRBV28
TGTGCCAGCAGCTTACTTTACGACGAGAGAGGAGAGACCCAGTACTTC CASSLLYDERGETQYF NA NA 16 TRBJ2-5 TRBV7-9
TGCGCCAGCAGCCCTACTACCTCCTATAATTCACCCCTCCACTTT CASSPTTSYNSPLHF NA NA 15 TRBJ1-6 TRBV5-1
TGTGCCAGCAGTCCGAACGCGGGAACACGACTAGCGGACATCTCCTACGAGCAGTACTTC CASSPNAGTRLADISYEQYF few TRBD2 20 TRBJ2-7 TRBV28
TGTGCCAGCAGCTTAGCCCAGACTAGCGGGAGGGACGAGACCCAGTACTTC CASSLAQTSGRDETQYF NA TRBD2 17 TRBJ2-5 TRBV11-3
TGTGCCAGCAGCTTAGGACTAGCGGGACAACGGCCCACCGGGGAGCTGTTTTTT CASSLGLAGQRPTGELFF NA TRBD2 18 TRBJ2-2 TRBV11-2
TGTGCCAGTAGCCTCGATCAAGACAGCTTTTATGGCTACACCTTC CASSLDQDSFYGYTF NA NA 15 TRBJ1-2 TRBV19
TGCAGCGTACCGACGGGGGGGCCCCAGACCCAGTACTTC CSVPTGGPQTQYF few TRBD2 13 TRBJ2-5 TRBV29-1
TGCGCCAGCAGCCAACGGGGCGGGACTGTTCAAGAGACCCAGTACTTC CASSQRGGTVQETQYF NA NA 16 TRBJ2-5 TRBV4-1